This is a list of T cell receptor beta chains from one sample in a study of cytotoxic CD8 clonotypes in ibrutinib-treated CLL. Profiled with immunoSEQ multiplex PCR; TCRdb holds only in-frame clones, not every one. This sample carries over 150,000 clones, approximately 77% of them seen once, and the ten largest clones take around 2.1%. Sample: PBMCs, taken after 12 months of ibrutinib treatment. These receptors all stem from a human donor with chronic lymphocytic leukemia. CDR3s include the opening cysteine and the closing phenylalanine or tryptophan. A D gene is named only where the DNA matches it firmly. Only part of the rows carry a size: once, few, many, or a class if the clone is expanded.

CDR3aa	CDR3nt	v_gene	d_gene	abundance	j_gene
CASGNGRAGEQYF	TGTGCCAGCGGGAATGGTAGGGCAGGGGAGCAGTACTTC	TRBV6-5	.	.	TRBJ2-7
CASSWVAGYTF	TGTGCCAGCAGCTGGGTAGCTGGCTACACCTTC	TRBV7-9	.	.	TRBJ1-2
CASSHDRGQETQYF	TGTGCCAGCAGCCACGACAGGGGTCAAGAGACCCAGTACTTC	TRBV7-2	TRBD1	once	TRBJ2-5
CATSRDVHAYIQYF	TGTGCCACCAGCAGAGACGTCCATGCCTACATTCAGTACTTC	TRBV15	.	.	TRBJ2-4
CASSFQGSDTEAFF	TGTGCCAGCAGCTTTCAGGGGTCGGACACTGAAGCTTTCTTT	TRBV7-9	.	.	TRBJ1-1
CASSYPGENTGELFF	TGTGCCAGTAGTTATCCAGGGGAGAACACCGGGGAGCTGTTTTTT	TRBV19	.	.	TRBJ2-2
CASSGGGHSGNTIYF	TGTGCCAGCAGCGGAGGGGGGCACTCTGGAAACACCATATATTTT	TRBV5-5	.	once	TRBJ1-3
CASSLTGAGNTIYF	TGTGCCAGCAGCTTGACAGGGGCTGGAAACACCATATATTTT	TRBV7-2	TRBD1	.	TRBJ1-3
CASSLGQGPNYGYTF	TGTGCCAGCAGCCTTGGACAGGGACCTAACTATGGCTACACCTTC	TRBV9	TRBD1	.	TRBJ1-2
CASSLVAGTYEQYF	TGCGCCAGCAGCTTGGTGGCGGGAACCTACGAGCAGTACTTC	TRBV5-1	.	.	TRBJ2-7
CASSLRDRGGGTDTQYF	TGTGCCAGCAGCTTAAGGGATCGGGGGGGAGGCACAGATACGCAGTATTTT	TRBV7-8	TRBD2	.	TRBJ2-3
CASSRTGEGEKLFF	TGCGCCAGCAGCCGGACAGGGGAGGGTGAAAAACTGTTTTTT	TRBV4-3	TRBD1	.	TRBJ1-4
CASSRLTASGEQYF	TGTGCCAGCAGCAGGCTGACAGCAAGTGGGGAGCAGTACTTC	TRBV7-2	.	few	TRBJ2-7
CASSPTNRDIGEKLFF	TGTGCCAGCAGCCCAACAAATCGGGACATCGGGGAAAAACTGTTTTTT	TRBV7-2	.	.	TRBJ1-4
CASLEGTLSTDTQYF	TGTGCCAGCTTAGAGGGTACCCTCAGCACAGATACGCAGTATTTT	TRBV2	.	.	TRBJ2-3
CASNRQGRDNEQFF	TGTGCCAGCAATAGACAGGGGAGGGACAATGAGCAGTTCTTC	TRBV6-5	.	.	TRBJ2-1
CASRATSGRDYEQYF	TGTGCCAGCAGGGCCACTAGCGGGAGGGACTACGAGCAGTACTTC	TRBV6-1	TRBD2	few	TRBJ2-7
CASSLAVSGSSDTQYF	TGTGCCAGCAGCTTGGCCGTTAGCGGGTCCTCAGATACGCAGTATTTT	TRBV5-8	TRBD2	.	TRBJ2-3
CASRFCTGYSNQPQHF	TGTGCCAGCAGGTTCTGCACAGGTTATAGCAATCAGCCCCAGCATTTT	TRBV6-4	.	.	TRBJ1-5
CASSLGDGEQYF	TGTGCCAGCAGCTTGGGTGACGGCGAGCAGTACTTC	TRBV5-4	.	.	TRBJ2-7
CASSLLTGELFF	TGTGCCAGCAGTCTCCTCACCGGGGAGCTGTTTTTT	TRBV28	.	.	TRBJ2-2
CSAEQLVQFF	TGCAGTGCGGAACAACTAGTACAGTTCTTC	TRBV20-1	.	.	TRBJ2-1
CASSLVAGETYEQYF	TGTGCCAGCAGCTTAGTGGCGGGGGAAACCTACGAGCAGTACTTC	TRBV7-2	TRBD2	.	TRBJ2-7
CASSSQGLAGGAFYEQYF	TGTGCCAGCAGTTCCCAGGGACTAGCGGGGGGGGCCTTCTACGAGCAGTACTTC	TRBV28	TRBD2	.	TRBJ2-7